The clone carrying this T cell receptor beta chain was detected a few times. Its antigen is undetermined. The data belong to a study of vaccination and CD4 T cells after COVID-19. About the study: At day 14 and again at days 161 to 241 post-vaccination, a few convalescent patients were sampled. Controls used CEFX viral epitopes (positive), HIV-1 Nef peptides (negative), or no peptide.

Germline CDR1 LNHNV, CDR2 YYDKDF (reference sequence). Trimming removed 0 bases from V and 4 bases from J, with 18 bases in between. This CDR3 contains 17 residues. Described time point: late sampling 161 to 241 days after vaccination in a few convalescent patients. The treatment here: roughly 11-day PBMC culture with coronavirus spike peptide pools or control peptides (ViraFEST assay). There were positive PCR dates ranging from March to December 2020, all predating US Alpha, Beta and Delta variants. Sequenced with the Oncomine TCR Beta short-read assay was DNA taken from cultured CD4+ T cells. Cultured CD4+ T cells were the source of extracted genomic DNA. TCRdb itself ran the PCR reads through MiXCR, one entry per CDR3 protein. The sample records fewer than 20,000 distinct CDR3 sequences, 47% being singletons.

The sample was CD4+ T cells from blood, cultured in vitro, taken about 7 months after SARS-CoV-2 vaccination. V and J are TRBV15 and TRBJ1-1; no definite D call. The source of this sequence is a human donor who had recovered from COVID-19. CDR3 bases: TGTGCCACCAGCAGAGATCGCCCACCGCGGGGATTCACTGAAGCTTTCTTT. It specifies CATSRDRPPRGFTEAFF.